This record concerns one TCR beta chain sequence. As yet, its antigen is unknown. 5'RACE primed at constant segments yielded TCR alpha and TCR beta cDNA libraries bearing sample barcodes and UMIs. One entry per CDR3 protein, called by TCRdb with MiXCR from the 5' RACE reads. The top ten hold about a fifth of the sample, which has just under 350,000 distinct CDR3 sequences, 10% to 15% seen once. The data were taken from a study of T-cell memory formation after mild COVID-19. Study-wide findings and caveats: CD4+ contracting clones lay mainly in CM and EM, CD8+ ones in EMRA. Whereas later expanders leaned CD4+, clones contracting day 15 to 85 showed a balanced CD4/CD8 makeup.

Sequenced material: PBMCs or a T cell subset sorted from them (not recorded which). The TCR originated in a young man who had mild COVID-19 (a few samples of this study predate the infection). Cell type and time point are not known.

This CDR3 reads CASRAVGHSSYNEQFF. DNA of the CDR3: TGTGCCAGCCGTGCCGTAGGACACAGCTCCTACAATGAGCAGTTCTTC. The chain recombines TRBV27 with TRBJ2-1, with a possible D match to TRBD1 (5 bases). Per the germline V gene, CDR1 is MNHEY and CDR2 is SMNVEV (reference sequence). The CDR3 contains 16 residues. V lost 8 bases to trimming and J lost 0 bases, with 17 bases between them.